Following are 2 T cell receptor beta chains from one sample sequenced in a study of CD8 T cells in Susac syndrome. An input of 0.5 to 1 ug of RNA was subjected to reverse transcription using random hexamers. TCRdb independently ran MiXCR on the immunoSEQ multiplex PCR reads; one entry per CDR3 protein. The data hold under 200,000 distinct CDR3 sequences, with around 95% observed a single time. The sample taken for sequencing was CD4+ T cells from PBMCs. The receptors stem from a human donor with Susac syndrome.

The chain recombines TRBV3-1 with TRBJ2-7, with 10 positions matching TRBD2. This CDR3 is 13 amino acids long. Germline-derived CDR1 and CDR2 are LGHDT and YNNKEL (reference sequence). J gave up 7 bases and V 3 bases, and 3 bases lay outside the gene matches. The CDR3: CASSHLAGDEQYF. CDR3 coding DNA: TGTGCCAGCAGCCATCTAGCGGGGGATGAGCAGTACTTC.

CDR3 sequence (DNA): TGTGCCAGCTCACCCGGGACAGAGGGAAACACCATATATTTT. Translated: CASSPGTEGNTIYF. This chain connects TRBV18 to TRBJ1-3; 7 bases fit TRBD1. After removal of 3 bases from V and 4 bases from J, the junction contained 3 bases not matched to a gene. CDR1 KGHSH and CDR2 LQKENI come from the germline V gene. This CDR3 has 14 amino acids.